This record covers a single T cell receptor beta chain. Antigen specificity is unknown. The V gene's germline CDR1 is SQVTM and CDR2 ANQGSEA. The CDR3 has 14 amino acids. V shed 7 bases, J shed 4 bases, and the junction held 7 bases outside the gene matches. These data come from a study of a mutant IDH1 vaccine in newly diagnosed glioma. Study details: Vaccination started 4-6 weeks after radiotherapy alone, or with temozolomide cycles. The timing of visit V12 was week 35, and that of visit V13 was week 47.

Indicated time point: week 35, safety follow-up. In the vaccine, a single dose held 300 ug of the mutant IDH1 20-mer peptide, along with topical imiquimod. TCRdb's table, derived via immunoSEQ multiplex PCR, lists solely in-frame clones and lacks some. The sample has over 65,000 clones; almost 85% are singletons. The clonotype comes from a man aged 18 to 29 with glioma. Sequencing was performed on PBMCs, taken from a glioma patient whose treatment included an IDH1 peptide vaccine. V is TRBV29-1 and J is TRBJ2-5; TRBD2 agrees at 12 bases. CDR3 protein: CSALTSGSVETQYF. Written as DNA, the CDR3 is TGCAGCGCCCTGACTAGCGGGAGTGTAGAGACCCAGTACTTC. The variable domain in full, with the rest retrieved from reference TRBV29-1 and TRBJ2-5, is SAVISQKPSRDICQRGTSLTIQCQVDSQVTMMFWYRQQPGQSLTLIATANQGSEATYESGFVIDKFPISRPNLTFSTLTVSNMSPEDSSIYLCSALTSGSVETQYFGPGTRLLVL.